Sequencing of this T cell receptor (beta chain) was carried out in a study of human T cells and chemical hapten exposure. Study findings and constraints: Counts of TCRs expanded at PT1 correlated positively with patch test score.

TCRdb redid the calling of the RACE reads with MiXCR, one entry per CDR3 protein. The sample gives more than 80,000 distinct CDR3 sequences, around 12% of which show up once; around 1.6% is in the top ten. Sample time point: pre-sensitization, week 0. Treatment here: therapeutic diphenylcyclopropenone sensitization with weekly scalp DPC. Samples of blood were obtained prior to the application of each patch test. The study drew its donors from alopecia patients who were 18 to 70 years old and suitable for DPC. This clonotype has ten or more counts. Its antigen is undetermined. The sequencing here drew on whole blood, taken in connection with sensitization to the hapten diphenylcyclopropenone (DPC). The source is a woman in her forties or fifties with alopecia areata. Some clones in this sample may be carry-over from other donors' samples.

The CDR3 coding sequence is TGTGCCAGCAGCTTAATAAGGGCATCAGATACGCAGTATTTT. Its protein product is CASSLIRASDTQYF. V usage is TRBV7-9 and J usage is TRBJ2-3; no firm D call. This CDR3 is 14 amino acids long. Germline V lookup: CDR1 SEHNR, CDR2 FQNEAQ (reference sequence). The V and J ends lost 2 bases and 4 bases respectively, with 10 bases between them.